A selection of T cell receptor beta chains follows, all from one sample in a study of OX40 agonist ivuxolimab in advanced cancers. Libraries were prepared by immunoSEQ multiplex PCR; TCRdb keeps only in-frame clonotypes and omits some of them. This sample has about 80,000 clones; approximately 90% occur once, and the top ten carry 0.47%. The sample consisted of CD4+ or CD8+ T cells sorted from blood, taken in a trial of the OX40 agonist ivuxolimab. These receptors were obtained from an adult with an advanced solid tumor such as melanoma, head and neck, liver or kidney cancer. Each CDR3 is given without its conserved first and last residue. The listing skips clone size in some rows; elsewhere it reads once, few, many or a size class.

>TRBV14|-
ASSRGFYNSPLH
>TRBV5-1|-
ASNRGAGQETQY
>TRBV2|once
ASRVLTDTQY
>TRBV9|once
ASSREGPGDYPAYEQY
>TRBV27|-
ASRARQGFSPGNTIY
>TRBV14|-
ASSQGAGTGDSPLH
>TRBV7-3|once
ASSLYRDTGELF
>TRBV7-2|-
ASSLFNHDQPQH
>TRBV30|-
SRGRGMDQPQH
>TRBV10-3|-
AIKGAQGTTYEQY
>TRBV25-1|once
ASSEAGSTGELF
>TRBV6-5|-
ASSSTNMNTEAF
>TRBV5-1|-
ASSLSGAGALF
>TRBV5-4|-
ASRPGATGELF
>TRBV6-5|-
ASSSTTGKRDTQY
>TRBV6-1|-
ASSEARWATQY
>TRBV5-6|-
ASSPPDGPGGYT
>TRBV5-6|-
ASSRGLVGVYSTDTQY
>TRBV25-1|few
ASSFGTKNEQF
>TRBV15|once
ATSRDPAAGDEQY
>TRBV19|-
ASSILQGAWQPQH
>TRBV25-1|few
ASSPRDTGGTQY
>TRBV6-1|-
ASSEGSHYGYT
>TRBV27|few
ASSDRDSDTEAF
>TRBV7-2|-
ASSLVGQGDSPLH
>TRBV11-2|-
ASSPWRYTEAF
>TRBV2|few
ASSVGGSNNEQF
>TRBV7-2|-
ASSSWGTDTQY
>TRBV19|-
ASEDRANTIY
>TRBV6-1|-
ASSEQGAAEQY
>TRBV6-5|-
ASSSGGRSYEQY
>TRBV28|-
ASSLRRTGRTEAF
>TRBV6-1|few
ASNTGDISNQPQH
>TRBV9|-
ASTKGQSGNTIY
>TRBV7-3|once
ASSPGTGGAEAF
>TRBV6-1|-
ASSPDGANYGYT
>TRBV19|-
ASSGAGWLNQPQH
>TRBV7-9|-
ASSSPVGLHTDTQY
>TRBV9|once
ASSVMGTNTEAF
>TRBV6-6|few
ATGSGGPARGTQY
>TRBV9|-
ASSVGGEPEKLF
>TRBV28|-
ASSPEVGRWETQY
>TRBV29-1|-
SVSWGRYQETQY
>TRBV7-2|-
ASSLALGANYGYT
>TRBV29-1|-
SGRTGDTEAF
>TRBV15|once
ATSTAPSSGANVLT
>TRBV6-6|-
ASSYSRRAYNEQF
>TRBV27|-
ASSLRGHDTGELF
>TRBV11-2|-
ASSEGQQMGTDTQY
>TRBV11-2|-
ASSSPRQGAEQY
>TRBV5-4|-
ASSLNSQETQY
>TRBV6-6|-
ASSPLRGTTGELF
>TRBV11-2|-
ASSLNTGELF
>TRBV29-1|few
SVSGSSYGYT